The T cell receptor (beta chain) under discussion was sequenced for a study of cytomegalovirus exposure and HLA in healthy donors. As for the study in general: Unique TCRs numbering around 85 million, obtained from HLA-typed donors, made up an early data release.

Study observations and caveats: The study reported that TCR beta sequences accurately predicted HLA-A and HLA-B alleles in most subjects.

Only a few counts were recorded for this clone. The target antigen is unknown. PCR primers comprised 60 Vbeta and 13 Jbeta primers. TCRdb's table, derived via immunoSEQ multiplex PCR, lists solely in-frame clones and lacks some. The data show fewer than 110,000 clones, roughly 80% seen once. V was pared by 3 bases and J by 0 bases, with 4 bases of the junction left unmatched. The CDR3 has 14 residues. Germline-derived CDR1 and CDR2 are SQVTM and ANQGSEA. Sequencing was done on a sample of PBMCs. The source is a man aged 25 to 40 in good health and CMV-seronegative. V and J are TRBV29-1 and TRBJ1-2, with TRBD1 matching over 7 bases. The CDR3 nucleotides are TGCAGCGTTGATGACGGGACAGCTAACTATGGCTACACCTTC. Protein sequence: CSVDDGTANYGYTF.